This is a list of T cell receptor beta chains from one sample in a study of blood T cell repertoires in COVID-19. Clones were read by immunoSEQ multiplex PCR, and TCRdb kept only the in-frame ones, dropping some. The table records about 490,000 clones, approximately 85% of them present only once. The sample comprised peripheral blood. The receptors come from a human donor in a cohort sampled during active COVID-19. Each CDR3 is given with its conserved first and last residue. A D gene is named only where the DNA matches it firmly. Rows give clone size only sometimes, using once, few, many, or a class for an expanded clone.

d_gene,v_gene,j_gene,abundance,CDR3aa,CDR3nt
-,TRBV7-2,TRBJ1-3,-,CASSRGAVETIYF,TGTGCCAGCAGCCGGGGGGCAGTAGAGACCATATATTTT
-,TRBV5-1,TRBJ2-2,-,CASSSTQGGTGELFF,TGCGCCAGCAGTTCGACGCAGGGGGGCACCGGGGAGCTGTTTTTT
TRBD2,TRBV7-7,TRBJ2-1,-,CASSLAEAGASNEQFF,TGTGCTAGCAGCTTAGCGGAGGCGGGAGCGTCGAATGAGCAGTTCTTC
-,TRBV3-1/TRBV3-2,TRBJ1-1,-,CASSQDVGRSANTEAFF,TGTGCCAGCAGCCAAGATGTGGGGCGGAGTGCTAACACTGAAGCTTTCTTT
TRBD1,TRBV29-1,TRBJ1-3,-,CSVETGGSGNTIYF,TGCAGCGTTGAAACAGGGGGCTCTGGAAACACCATATATTTT
-,TRBV18,TRBJ2-1,-,CASSPPDGNEQFF,TGTGCCAGCTCACCACCTGACGGGAATGAGCAGTTCTTC
TRBD2,TRBV7-3,TRBJ2-7,-,CASSFGTSSEQYF,TGTGCCAGCAGCTTCGGGACTAGTAGCGAGCAGTACTTC
TRBD1,TRBV2,TRBJ1-6,-,CASSEATGVNSPLHF,TGTGCCAGCAGTGAAGCAACAGGGGTTAATTCACCCCTCCACTTT
TRBD1,TRBV19,TRBJ1-4,-,CASSSGDRVYEKLFF,TGTGCCAGTAGTAGCGGGGACAGGGTTTATGAAAAACTGTTTTTT
TRBD1,TRBV30,TRBJ1-1,-,CAWSAGTGGNTEAFF,TGTGCCTGGAGTGCCGGGACAGGGGGGAACACTGAAGCTTTCTTT
TRBD1,TRBV10-3,TRBJ2-6,-,CAISATGPGANVLTF,TGTGCCATCAGCGCGACAGGGCCTGGGGCCAACGTCCTGACTTTC
-,TRBV5-1,TRBJ2-5,-,CASSLELPETQYF,TGCGCCAGCAGCTTGGAGCTGCCGGAGACCCAGTACTTC
-,TRBV30,TRBJ1-6,-,CAWRGHLSYNSPLHF,TGTGCCTGGAGGGGACACCTCTCCTATAATTCACCCCTCCACTTT
TRBD1,TRBV7-8,TRBJ1-4,once,CASSLMGQRATNEKLFF,TGTGCCAGCAGCTTGATGGGACAGCGAGCAACTAATGAAAAACTGTTTTTT
TRBD1,TRBV30,TRBJ2-6,-,CAWSRDRGPPGANVLTF,TGTGCCTGGAGTCGGGACAGGGGCCCCCCTGGGGCCAACGTCCTGACTTTC
TRBD2,TRBV18,TRBJ2-7,-,CASSPAGLAGGVEQYF,TGTGCCAGCTCACCAGCTGGACTAGCGGGAGGGGTCGAGCAGTACTTC
TRBD1,TRBV7-9,TRBJ1-2,-,CASSLGGQGDGYTF,TGTGCCAGCAGCTTAGGGGGACAGGGTGACGGCTACACCTTC
-,TRBV28,TRBJ2-7,-,CASTKVLGGYEQYF,TGTGCCAGTACCAAAGTCCTCGGGGGATACGAGCAGTACTTC
-,TRBV4-1,TRBJ1-2,-,CASSQDPGVTGYTF,TGCGCCAGCAGCCAAGATCCAGGGGTAACCGGCTACACCTTC
-,TRBV20-1,TRBJ2-3,-,CSASPRSASLSTDTQYF,TGCAGTGCTAGTCCTAGATCCGCTAGCCTAAGCACAGATACGCAGTATTTT
TRBD1,TRBV14,TRBJ1-2,few,CASSQSRGLGGYTF,TGTGCCAGCAGCCAAAGCAGGGGGTTAGGTGGCTACACCTTC
TRBD1,TRBV6-6,TRBJ2-1,once,CASSARQGRYEQFF,TGTGCCAGCAGTGCAAGACAGGGGCGATATGAGCAGTTCTTC
TRBD1,TRBV19,TRBJ1-1,-,CASSVAGQGIHTEAFF,TGTGCCAGTAGTGTCGCGGGACAGGGGATTCACACTGAAGCTTTCTTT
TRBD1,TRBV28,TRBJ1-3,-,CASSYPGTGSNTIYF,TGTGCCAGCAGTTACCCCGGGACAGGGAGCAACACCATATATTTT
-,TRBV6-5,TRBJ1-5,-,CASSYSPVAGNQPQHF,TGTGCCAGCAGTTACTCTCCGGTCGCGGGCAATCAGCCCCAGCATTTT
-,TRBV7-2,TRBJ1-2,-,CASSLFQGSGYTF,TGTGCCAGCAGCTTATTCCAGGGTAGTGGCTACACCTTC